The sample holds one count of the clone carrying this T cell receptor (beta chain). Libraries were prepared by immunoSEQ multiplex PCR; TCRdb keeps only in-frame clonotypes and omits some of them. The data hold over 65,000 clones, with about 90% observed a single time. This entry belongs to a study of T cell changes during pregnancy in multiple sclerosis. CDR1 is SQVTM, CDR2 ANQGSEA, per germline. Trimming took 6 bases from V and 0 from J; bases not matched to a gene: 7. The CDR3 loop spans 15 amino acids. This receptor was taken from a female donor with multiple sclerosis, enrolled in a pregnancy study. V is TRBV29-1 and J is TRBJ1-4; 7 bases map to TRBD1. The sequencing used peripheral blood, collected in the second trimester of pregnancy. In DNA, the CDR3 is TGCAGCGTCAGGACAGGCTACGCAACTAATGAAAAACTGTTTTTT. Translated, it gives CSVRTGYATNEKLFF.